This T cell receptor (beta chain) was identified during a study of T cell responses to AZD1222 COVID-19 vaccine. Germline V lookup: CDR1 SSHAT, CDR2 FNYEAQ (reference sequence). Deletions cut 3 bases from V and 4 bases from J, with 15 bases between. This CDR3 contains 15 residues. The assay was immunoSEQ multiplex PCR, and TCRdb's table has in-frame clones only and misses some. The sample shows some 120,000 clones, about 91% of them seen only once. This specimen consisted of peripheral blood, obtained on day 0 of AZD1222 vaccination. The origin of this receptor is an adult in good health. The rearrangement uses TRBV7-7 and TRBJ2-5; no firm D call. DNA of the CDR3: TGTGCCAGCAGCTTGGGCCGGGTGGGCGGAGAGACCCAGTACTTC. Protein product: CASSLGRVGGETQYF.